This T cell receptor (beta chain) was identified during a study of T cells after yellow fever vaccination. Concerning this clonotype: Its antigen is currently unknown.

Germline V gene lookup returns CDR1 MDHEN and CDR2 SYDVKM. The CDR3 has 14 amino acids. Notes on the study in general: Only a small proportion of the clonotypes turned up in both the CD4 and the CD8 compartments, likely arising from convergent recombination.

Each CDR3 protein is one row after TCRdb ran MiXCR on the 5' RACE reads. The data show around 300,000 distinct CDR3 sequences, 10% to 15% seen once. The sequence derives from a man younger than 40 who received the YFV17D yellow fever vaccine. J is TRBJ2-2 and V is TRBV28, with D unresolved. The input for sequencing was CD4+ T cells sorted from PBMCs, taken 45 days after the yellow fever booster vaccination. The CDR3 reads CAAPLSANTGELFF. CDR3 coding DNA: TGTGCTGCTCCTCTTTCGGCGAACACCGGGGAGCTGTTTTTT.